This T cell receptor beta chain was captured in a study of shared clonotypes between healthy human individuals. Authors' analysis steps: Filtering differed because ImmunoSEQ produced junction-only sequences that carried no quality scores. Measured with immunoSEQ multiplex PCR; TCRdb has only the in-frame clones, and not every one. Clone size and V and J calls were adopted from that table, with D and trimming inferred from the DNA. The table records some 1,400,000 clones, roughly 96% of them present only once. Remarks on this clone: Its antigen is not known.

Study conclusions and caveats: A handful of donors showed sharing of around 5.3% of naive CD4 clonotypes. Donor scarcity curtailed the genetic and exposure-history diversity represented herein.

V dropped 2 bases and J dropped 6 bases, with 17 bases sitting between them. This CDR3 has 16 amino acids. The V gene's germline CDR1 is SGHRS and CDR2 YFSETQ. The TCR sequence derives from a man under 40 in good health. This chain connects TRBV5-1 to TRBJ2-2; D unresolved. Sequencing was performed on naive CD4+ T cells sorted from blood. Subset: CD45RA+ positively selected. CDR3 DNA: TGCGCCAGCAGCTTTCTGGCTACTTTAGGACCCGGGGAGCTGTTTTTT. Translating it yields CASSFLATLGPGELFF.